The entry below gives a single TCR beta chain sequence along with its context. Per germline, CDR1 SGDLS and CDR2 YYNGEE. CDR3 length: 15 amino acids. V lost 3 bases to trimming and J lost 5 bases; unmatched junction nucleotides: 8. The data derive from a study of blood T cell repertoires in COVID-19. Study background: The United States, Italy and Spain were the sources of the acute and convalescent COVID-19 samples. PBMCs, B-cell-depleted T cells, or T cells provided the cDNA or gDNA that made up the material.

In the authors' workflow: For nucleated cells, counts were estimated from reference gene primer amplification. Repertoires were generated with immunoSEQ multiplex PCR, while TCRdb's copy carries only in-frame clones and drops some. V, J and clone size are those of that table, while D and trimming were read from the DNA. The top ten hold about half of the sample, which has over 70,000 clones, about 80% seen once. This TCR derives from a human donor in a cohort sampled during active COVID-19. This chain links TRBV9 with TRBJ2-7, with TRBD1 matching 10 bases. Sequenced sample: peripheral blood. The CDR3, as DNA: TGTGCCAGCAGCGCGCGAGCCGGGACAGGGGACGAGCAGTACTTC. Protein: CASSARAGTGDEQYF.